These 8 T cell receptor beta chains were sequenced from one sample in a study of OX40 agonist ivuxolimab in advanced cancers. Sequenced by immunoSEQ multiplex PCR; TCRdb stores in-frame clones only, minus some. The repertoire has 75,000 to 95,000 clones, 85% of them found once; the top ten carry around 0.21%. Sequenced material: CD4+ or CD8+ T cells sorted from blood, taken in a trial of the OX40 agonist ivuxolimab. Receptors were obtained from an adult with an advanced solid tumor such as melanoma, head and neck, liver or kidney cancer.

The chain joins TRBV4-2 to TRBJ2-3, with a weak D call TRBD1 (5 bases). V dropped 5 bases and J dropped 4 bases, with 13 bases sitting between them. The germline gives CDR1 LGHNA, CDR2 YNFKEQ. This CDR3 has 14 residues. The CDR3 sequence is CASSARTSPDTQYF. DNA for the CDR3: TGTGCCAGCAGCGCCCGGACAAGCCCAGATACGCAGTATTTT.

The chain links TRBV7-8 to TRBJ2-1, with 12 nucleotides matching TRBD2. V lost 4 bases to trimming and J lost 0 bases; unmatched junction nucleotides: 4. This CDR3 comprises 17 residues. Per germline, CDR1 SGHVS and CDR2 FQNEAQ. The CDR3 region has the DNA TGTGCCAGCAGCTCAGGACTAGCGGGATACTCCTACAATGAGCAGTTCTTC. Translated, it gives CASSSGLAGYSYNEQFF.

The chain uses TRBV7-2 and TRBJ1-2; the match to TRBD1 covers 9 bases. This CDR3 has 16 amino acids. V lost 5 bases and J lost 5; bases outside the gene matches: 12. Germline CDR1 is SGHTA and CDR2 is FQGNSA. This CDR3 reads CASSLGTGRLGYGYTF. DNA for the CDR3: TGTGCCAGCAGCCTCGGGACAGGGCGTTTGGGATATGGCTACACCTTC.

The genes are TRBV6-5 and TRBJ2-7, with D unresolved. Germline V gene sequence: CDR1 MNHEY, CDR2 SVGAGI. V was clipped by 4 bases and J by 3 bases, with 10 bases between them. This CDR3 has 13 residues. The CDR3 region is CASSWGRDYEQYV. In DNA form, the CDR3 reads TGTGCCAGCAGTTGGGGTAGGGACTACGAGCAGTACGTC.

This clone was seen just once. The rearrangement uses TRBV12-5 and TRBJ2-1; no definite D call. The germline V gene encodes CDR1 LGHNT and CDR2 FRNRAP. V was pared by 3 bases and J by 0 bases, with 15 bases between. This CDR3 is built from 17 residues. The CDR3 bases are TGTGCTAGTGGTTTCCTCCTCCCAGATAGCTCCTACAATGAGCAGTTCTTC. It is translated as CASGFLLPDSSYNEQFF. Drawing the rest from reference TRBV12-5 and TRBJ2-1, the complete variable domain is DARVTQTPRHKVTEMGQEVTMRCQPILGHNTVFWYRQTMMQGLELLAYFRNRAPLDDSGMPKDRFSAEMPDATLATLKIQPSEPRDSAVYFCASGFLLPDSSYNEQFFGPGTRLTVL.

As DNA, the CDR3 is TGCGCCAGCAGCGGAGAGCCGGGACTCAGAACCCATGGCTACACCTTC. It translates to CASSGEPGLRTHGYTF. The rearrangement links TRBV5-1 to TRBJ1-2; weak D call: TRBD1 (5 bases). CDR1 is SGHRS and CDR2 is YFSETQ in the germline V gene. The CDR3 spans 16 residues. The germline V and J ends were trimmed by 4 bases and 6 bases, with 22 bases remaining between them. Using reference TRBV5-1 and TRBJ1-2 for the parts outside the CDR3, the full variable domain is KAGVTQTPRYLIKTRGQQVTLSCSPISGHRSVSWYQQTPGQGLQFLFEYFSETQRNKGNFPGRFSGRQFSNSRSEMNVSTLELGDSALYLCASSGEPGLRTHGYTFGSGTRLTVV.

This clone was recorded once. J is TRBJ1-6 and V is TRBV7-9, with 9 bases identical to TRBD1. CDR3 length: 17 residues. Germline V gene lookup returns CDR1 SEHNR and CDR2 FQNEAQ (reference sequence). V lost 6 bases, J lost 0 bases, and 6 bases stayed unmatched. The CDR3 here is CASSRGTGSSYNSPLHF. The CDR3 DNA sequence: TGTGCCAGCAGTCGAGGGACAGGGAGCTCCTATAATTCACCCCTCCACTTT.

CDR3 region: CASSQDPGSGDTQYF. The CDR3 coding sequence is TGCGCCAGCAGCCAAGATCCCGGGTCGGGAGATACGCAGTATTTT. The rearrangement uses TRBV4-3 and TRBJ2-3, with D unresolved. Trimming took off 0 bases at V and 5 bases at J, with 12 bases between the two ends. This CDR3 region has 15 residues. The germline V gene has CDR1 LGHNA and CDR2 YSLEER.